This T cell receptor beta chain was sequenced in a study of blood T cell repertoires in COVID-19. About the study: Sample material is recorded as cDNA or gDNA derived from T cells, B-cell-depleted T cells, or PBMCs.

CDR1 and CDR2 (germline): SGHRS, YFSETQ. This CDR3 has 17 amino acids. With 0 bases removed from V and 3 bases from J, the gap between germline ends came to 19 bases. TCRdb keeps only in-frame clones here, not all; method: immunoSEQ multiplex PCR. The sample consists of about 240,000 clones, around 89% of them appearing once. This clonotype originated in a man in his forties or fifties who had recovered from COVID-19. The chain carries TRBV5-1 and TRBJ2-7; D is uncertain. Material for sequencing was PBMCs or T cells enriched from blood (not recorded which). The CDR3: CASSLVGDNLLDYEQYF. CDR3 DNA: TGCGCCAGCAGCTTGGTGGGTGACAATTTATTGGACTACGAGCAGTACTTC.